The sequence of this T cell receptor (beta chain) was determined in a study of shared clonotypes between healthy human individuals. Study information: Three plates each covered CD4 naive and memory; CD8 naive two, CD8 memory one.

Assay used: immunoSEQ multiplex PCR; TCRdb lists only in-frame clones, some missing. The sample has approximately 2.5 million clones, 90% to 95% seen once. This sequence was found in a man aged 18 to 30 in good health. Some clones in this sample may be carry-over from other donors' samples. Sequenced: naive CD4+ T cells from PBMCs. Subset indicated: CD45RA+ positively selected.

CDR3 sequence reads: CASSGRAQDTDTQYF. The CDR3 region has the DNA TGTGCCAGCAGCGGCCGGGCCCAGGACACAGATACGCAGTATTTT. The rearrangement uses TRBV28 and TRBJ2-3; no definite D call. The CDR3 spans 15 residues. CDR1 and CDR2 (germline): MDHEN, SYDVKM. Trimming shortened V by 6 bases and J by 2 bases, and 15 bases separated the two germline ends. Complete variable domain (other parts from reference TRBV28 and TRBJ2-3): DVKVTQSSRYLVKRTGEKVFLECVQDMDHENMFWYRQDPGLGLRLIYFSYDVKMKEKGDIPEGYSVSREKKERFSLILESASTNQTSMYLCASSGRAQDTDTQYFGPGTRLTVL.